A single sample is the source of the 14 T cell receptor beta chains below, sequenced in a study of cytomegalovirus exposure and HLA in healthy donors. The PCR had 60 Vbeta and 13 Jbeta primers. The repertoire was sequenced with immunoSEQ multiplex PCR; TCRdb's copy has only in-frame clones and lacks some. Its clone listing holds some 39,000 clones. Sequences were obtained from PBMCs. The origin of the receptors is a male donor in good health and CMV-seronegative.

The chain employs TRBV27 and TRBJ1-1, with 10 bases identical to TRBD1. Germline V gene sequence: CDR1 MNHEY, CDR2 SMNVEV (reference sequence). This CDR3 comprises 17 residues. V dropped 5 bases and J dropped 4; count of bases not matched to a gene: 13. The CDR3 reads CASSPGQGVPLATEAFF. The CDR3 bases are TGTGCCAGCAGTCCCGGACAGGGGGTCCCCCTCGCCACTGAAGCTTTCTTT.

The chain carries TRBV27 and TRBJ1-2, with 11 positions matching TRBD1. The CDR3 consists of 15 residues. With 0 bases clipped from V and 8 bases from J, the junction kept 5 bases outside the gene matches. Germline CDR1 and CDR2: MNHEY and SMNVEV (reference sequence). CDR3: CASSLSRTGGNGYTF. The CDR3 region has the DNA TGTGCCAGCAGTTTATCAAGGACAGGGGGCAACGGCTACACCTTC.

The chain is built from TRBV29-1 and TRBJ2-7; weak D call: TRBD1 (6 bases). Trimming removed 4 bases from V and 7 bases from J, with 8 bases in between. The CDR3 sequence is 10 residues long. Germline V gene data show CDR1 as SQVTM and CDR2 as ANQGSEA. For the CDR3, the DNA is TGCAGCGTTGTAGGGGGAGAGCAGTACTTC. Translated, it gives CSVVGGEQYF.

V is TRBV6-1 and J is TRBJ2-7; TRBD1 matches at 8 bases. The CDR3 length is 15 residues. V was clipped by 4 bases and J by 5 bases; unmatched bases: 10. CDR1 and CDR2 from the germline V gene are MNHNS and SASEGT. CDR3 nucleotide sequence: TGTGCCAGCAGTGTTCAGGGGGCCCTCGGGGACGAGCAGTACTTC. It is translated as CASSVQGALGDEQYF.

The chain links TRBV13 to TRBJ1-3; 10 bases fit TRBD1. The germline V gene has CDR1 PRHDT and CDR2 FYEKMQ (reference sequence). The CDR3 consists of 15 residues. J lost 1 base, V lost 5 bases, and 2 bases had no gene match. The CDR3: CASSRDRGSGNTIYF. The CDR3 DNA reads TGTGCCAGCAGCCGGGACAGGGGTTCTGGAAACACCATATATTTT.

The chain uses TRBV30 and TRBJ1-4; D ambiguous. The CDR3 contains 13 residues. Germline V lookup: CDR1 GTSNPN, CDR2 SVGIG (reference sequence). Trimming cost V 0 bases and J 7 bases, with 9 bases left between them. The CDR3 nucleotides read TGTGCCTGGAGTGTATCGGGGAGTGAAAAACTGTTTTTT. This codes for CAWSVSGSEKLFF.

CDR3 coding DNA: TGTGCCAGCTCACCCCCCGGAGAAAGCTGGGGCAGGGCGAACTATGGCTACACCTTC. This codes for CASSPPGESWGRANYGYTF. J is TRBJ1-2 and V is TRBV18; possible D gene TRBD1, 5 bases. V lost 3 bases, J lost 2 bases, and 25 bases lay in between. The CDR3 runs 19 residues. Germline CDR1 reads KGHSH; CDR2 reads LQKENI.

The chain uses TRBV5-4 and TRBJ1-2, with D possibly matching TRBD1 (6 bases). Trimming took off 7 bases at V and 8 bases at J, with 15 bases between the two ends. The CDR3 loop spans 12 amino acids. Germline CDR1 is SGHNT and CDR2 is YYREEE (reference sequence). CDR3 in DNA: TGTGCCAGCGGCACAGGGAGCGGCGGCTACACCTTC. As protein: CASGTGSGGYTF. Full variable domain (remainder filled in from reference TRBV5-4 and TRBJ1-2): ETGVTQSPTHLIKTRGQQVTLRCSSQSGHNTVSWYQQALGQGPQFIFQYYREEENGRGNFPPRFSGLQFPNYSSELNVNALELDDSALYLCASGTGSGGYTFGSGTRLTVV.

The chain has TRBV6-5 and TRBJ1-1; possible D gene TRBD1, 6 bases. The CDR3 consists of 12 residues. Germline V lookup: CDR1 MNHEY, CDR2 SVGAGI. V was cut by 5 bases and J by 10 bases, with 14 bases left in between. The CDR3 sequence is CASSTTWGRAFF. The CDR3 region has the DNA TGTGCCAGCAGTACAACATGGGGGCGAGCTTTCTTT.

The CDR3 protein is CASSLEIGRGLTGELFF. CDR3 in DNA: TGCGCCAGCAGCTTGGAGATCGGCAGGGGGCTAACCGGGGAGCTGTTTTTT. The chain links TRBV5-1 to TRBJ2-2, with 8 bases that match TRBD1. V lost 0 bases and J lost 5; bases outside the gene matches: 9. From germline, CDR1 is SGHRS and CDR2 YFSETQ. The CDR3 loop spans 17 amino acids. Full variable domain (rest looked up from reference TRBV5-1 and TRBJ2-2): KAGVTQTPRYLIKTRGQQVTLSCSPISGHRSVSWYQQTPGQGLQFLFEYFSETQRNKGNFPGRFSGRQFSNSRSEMNVSTLELGDSALYLCASSLEIGRGLTGELFFGEGSRLTVL.

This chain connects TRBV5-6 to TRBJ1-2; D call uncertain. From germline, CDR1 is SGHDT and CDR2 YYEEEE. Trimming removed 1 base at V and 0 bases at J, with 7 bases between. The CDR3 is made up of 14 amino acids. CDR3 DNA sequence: TGTGCCAGCAGCTTGCTCACAGCTAACTATGGCTACACCTTC. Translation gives CASSLLTANYGYTF.

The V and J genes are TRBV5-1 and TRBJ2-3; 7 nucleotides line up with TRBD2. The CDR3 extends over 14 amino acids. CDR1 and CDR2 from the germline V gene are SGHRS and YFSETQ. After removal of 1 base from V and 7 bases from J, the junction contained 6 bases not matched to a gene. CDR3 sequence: CASSLSGGRHTQYF. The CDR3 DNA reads TGCGCCAGCAGCTTGTCAGGCGGGAGACATACGCAGTATTTT.

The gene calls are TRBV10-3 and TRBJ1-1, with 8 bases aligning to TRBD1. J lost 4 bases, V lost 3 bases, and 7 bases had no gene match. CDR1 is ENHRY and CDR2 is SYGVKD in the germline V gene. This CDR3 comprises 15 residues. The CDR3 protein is CAISELDRGFTEAFF. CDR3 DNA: TGTGCCATCAGTGAACTCGACAGGGGCTTCACTGAAGCTTTCTTT.

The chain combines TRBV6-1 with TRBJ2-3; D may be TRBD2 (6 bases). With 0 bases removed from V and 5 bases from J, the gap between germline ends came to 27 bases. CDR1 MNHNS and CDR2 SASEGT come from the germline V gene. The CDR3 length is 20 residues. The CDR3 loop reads CASSEAPKGFPAEGEDTQYF. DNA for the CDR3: TGTGCCAGCAGTGAAGCTCCCAAAGGGTTCCCAGCGGAGGGCGAAGATACGCAGTATTTT.